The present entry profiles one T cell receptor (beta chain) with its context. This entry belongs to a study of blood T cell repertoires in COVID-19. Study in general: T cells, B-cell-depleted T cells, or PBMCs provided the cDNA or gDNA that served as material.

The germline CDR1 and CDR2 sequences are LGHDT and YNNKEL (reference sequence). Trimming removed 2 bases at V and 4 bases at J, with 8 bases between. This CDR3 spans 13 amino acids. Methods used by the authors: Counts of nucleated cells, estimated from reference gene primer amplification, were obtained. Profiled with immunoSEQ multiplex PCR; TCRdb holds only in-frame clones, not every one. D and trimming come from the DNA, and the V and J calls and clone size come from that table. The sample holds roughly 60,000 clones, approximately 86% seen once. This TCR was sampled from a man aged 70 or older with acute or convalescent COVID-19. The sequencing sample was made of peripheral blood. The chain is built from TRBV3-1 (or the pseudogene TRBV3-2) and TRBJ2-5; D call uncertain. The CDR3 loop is CASSQRGLETQYF. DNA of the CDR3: TGTGCCAGCAGCCAACGCGGATTAGAGACCCAGTACTTC.